The 20 T cell receptor beta chains below come from one sample, sequenced in a study of STAT5B mutations in CD4+ large granular lymphocyte leukemia. Profiling relied on immunoSEQ multiplex PCR, and the TCRdb table lists in-frame clones only, not all of them. Counted here are approximately 35,000 clones, more than 75% occurring once; the ten biggest clones make up around 2.1%. Sequenced: CD4+ T cells from blood buffy coats. These receptors all stem from a human donor in good health.

This clone was observed a single time. V gene TRBV10-3 combines with J gene TRBJ2-1, with 9 bases matching TRBD2. The CDR3 covers 15 residues. V trimming: 11 bases; J trimming: 7 bases; junction bases outside the gene matches: 15. CDR1 and CDR2 from the germline V gene are ENHRY and SYGVKD. CDR3 DNA sequence: TGTGCCGCCTCCAGGGCGGGAGGGAACGAAAATGAGCAGTTCTTC. This translates into CAASRAGGNENEQFF.

The chain employs TRBV19 and TRBJ1-3; D is ambiguous. The CDR3 runs 14 residues. Trimming removed 4 bases at V and 0 bases at J, with 7 bases between. Germline lookup yields CDR1 LNHDA and CDR2 SQIVND (reference sequence). The CDR3 reads CASSRGNSGNTIYF. The CDR3 DNA reads TGTGCCAGTAGTAGAGGGAACTCTGGAAACACCATATATTTT.

This sequence joins TRBV5-4 and TRBJ1-1; D is ambiguous. The CDR3 loop spans 13 amino acids. The germline CDR1 and CDR2 sequences are SGHNT and YYREEE (reference sequence). Trimming stripped 0 bases from V and 3 bases from J, with 6 bases between. CDR3 in amino acids: CASSLVSYTEAFF. The CDR3 DNA reads TGTGCCAGCAGCTTGGTGTCGTACACTGAAGCTTTCTTT.

The CDR3 spells CATRGTADFTDTQYF. The CDR3 nucleotides read TGTGCCACCCGGGGGACAGCTGATTTCACAGATACGCAGTATTTT. The rearrangement uses TRBV19 and TRBJ2-3, with D perhaps TRBD1 (7 bases). Trimming removed 10 bases at V and 2 bases at J, with 19 bases between. CDR1 is LNHDA and CDR2 is SQIVND in the germline V gene (reference sequence). CDR3 length: 15 amino acids.

J is TRBJ1-2 and V is TRBV6-6; perhaps TRBD1 as D (5 bases). The CDR3 covers 12 residues. From germline, CDR1 is MNHNY and CDR2 SVGAGI (reference sequence). V shed 0 bases and J shed 6 bases, with 5 bases lying between them. Here the CDR3 DNA reads TGTGCCAGCAGTTACTCGGGGGATGGCTACACCTTC. Amino acid sequence: CASSYSGDGYTF.

The V call is TRBV30, the J call TRBJ1-5, with D perhaps matching TRBD1 (6 bases). Germline-derived CDR1 and CDR2 are GTSNPN and SVGIG (reference sequence). The CDR3 is made up of 14 amino acids. With 3 bases removed from V and 3 bases from J, the gap between germline ends came to 12 bases. CDR3: CAWRATGINQPQHF. In nucleotides, the CDR3 is TGTGCCTGGAGGGCAACAGGGATCAATCAGCCCCAGCATTTT.

The chain combines TRBV7-8 with TRBJ1-1; TRBD1 aligns across 10 bases. CDR3 length equals 15 residues. Germline CDR1 reads SGHVS; CDR2 reads FQNEAQ. The V segment lost 0 bases and the J segment 5 bases; nucleotides outside the gene matches: 3. The CDR3 DNA is TGTGCCAGCAGCTTAGCCGGGACAGGGGTGACTGAAGCTTTCTTT. Protein product: CASSLAGTGVTEAFF.

Only a few counts were recorded for this clone. The rearrangement links TRBV7-9 to TRBJ2-3, with TRBD2 as a possible D gene (6 bases). Germline CDR1 is SEHNR and CDR2 is FQNEAQ (reference sequence). V was shortened by 1 base and J by 14 bases, with 16 bases between the two germline ends. The CDR3 has 13 residues. For the CDR3, the DNA is TGTGCCAGCAGCTTAGACCGGGCAGGAGGGCGGTATTTT. This sequence encodes CASSLDRAGGRYF.

V and J are TRBV6-5 and TRBJ1-2, with a weak D call TRBD1 (6 bases). The germline V and J ends were trimmed by 7 bases and 5 bases, with 17 bases remaining between them. Germline V gene data show CDR1 as MNHEY and CDR2 as SVGAGI. This CDR3 is built from 14 residues. This CDR3 reads CASTPDRASYGYTF. CDR3 sequence (DNA): TGTGCCAGCACCCCGGACAGAGCCTCATATGGCTACACCTTC.

This clone was seen a single time. This chain joins TRBV6-9 and TRBJ1-5, with no clear D. V was shortened by 3 bases and J by 5 bases, with 11 bases between the two germline ends. Germline V lookup: CDR1 MNHGY, CDR2 SVAAGI. The CDR3 has 14 residues. The CDR3 loop is CASSYGQVHQPQHF. The CDR3 nucleotides are TGTGCCAGCAGTTACGGGCAGGTGCATCAGCCCCAGCATTTT.

The chain recombines TRBV4-1 with TRBJ2-3; a weak D match, TRBD2 (6 bases). CDR1 is MGHRA and CDR2 is YSYEKL in the germline V gene. The CDR3 runs 15 residues. Trimming left V 4 bases short and J 4 bases short, with 15 bases between. DNA for the CDR3: TGCGCCAGCAGCCCGACGGGGGTCCGACCAGATACGCAGTATTTT. It translates to CASSPTGVRPDTQYF.

Here the CDR3 reads CASSPPGAQTYEQYF. CDR3 bases: TGCGCCAGCAGCCCCCCCGGGGCACAGACCTACGAGCAGTACTTC. The V gene is TRBV4-1, the J gene TRBJ2-7; D may correspond to TRBD1 or TRBD2 (5 bases each). This CDR3 has 15 residues. V was pared by 4 bases and J by 2 bases, with 15 bases between. Germline V lookup: CDR1 MGHRA, CDR2 YSYEKL.

The chain joins TRBV11-2 to TRBJ1-2, with unresolved D. The CDR3 sequence is 14 residues long. Germline CDR1 and CDR2: SGHAT and FQNNGV. V was pared by 2 bases and J by 8 bases, with 15 bases between. The CDR3 bases are TGTGCCAGCAGCTTAACCGGCCAGGCCAACGGCTACACCTTC. Its protein product is CASSLTGQANGYTF.

This chain connects TRBV6-4 to TRBJ1-2; a weak D match, TRBD1 (6 bases). Trimming removed 5 bases at V and 4 bases at J, with 17 bases between. Germline V gives CDR1 MRHNA, CDR2 SNTAGT. CDR3 length: 15 amino acids. The CDR3 DNA reads TGTGCCAGCAGTCCCAGGGGTCCCGGGGGCTATGGCTACACCTTC. As protein: CASSPRGPGGYGYTF.

The chain couples TRBV7-9 to TRBJ1-1, with TRBD1 identical over 7 bases. The CDR3 is made up of 14 amino acids. Germline V CDR1 and CDR2: SEHNR, FQNEAQ (reference sequence). V trimming: 5 bases; J trimming: 4 bases; junction bases outside the gene matches: 7. The CDR3 region has the DNA TGTGCCAGCAGCCTCGGACAGGCAAGCACTGAAGCTTTCTTT. Amino acid sequence: CASSLGQASTEAFF.

The gene calls are TRBV5-1 and TRBJ1-2, with 12 nucleotides matching TRBD1. The CDR3 contains 18 residues. The V gene end was trimmed by 0 bases and the J gene end by 7 bases; junction bases not matched to a gene: 13. The germline V gene encodes CDR1 SGHRS and CDR2 YFSETQ. The CDR3 DNA reads TGCGCCAGCAGCTTGGCTACGGGACAGGGGGCGAACTTGGGTGGCTACACCTTC. Amino acid sequence: CASSLATGQGANLGGYTF.

V usage is TRBV27 and J usage is TRBJ2-1; 11 nucleotides match TRBD2. From germline, CDR1 is MNHEY and CDR2 SMNVEV (reference sequence). V dropped 5 bases and J dropped 0; count of bases not matched to a gene: 3. This CDR3 has 16 amino acids. The CDR3 region has the DNA TGTGCCAGCAGTAAAACTAGCGGGAGCTCCTACAATGAGCAGTTCTTC. Translation: CASSKTSGSSYNEQFF.

The chain recombines TRBV4-2 with TRBJ1-1; 8 nucleotides line up with TRBD1. Germline CDR1 reads LGHNA; CDR2 reads YNFKEQ. This CDR3 is built from 15 residues. Trimming cost V 5 bases and J 7 bases; bases outside gene matches: 12. As DNA, the CDR3 is TGTGCCAGCAGCGAGATACAGGGGGTGCGAGGTGAAGCTTTCTTT. Amino acid sequence: CASSEIQGVRGEAFF.

V gene TRBV19 combines with J gene TRBJ2-5, with 7 bases fitting TRBD2. The V and J ends lost 2 bases and 4 bases, in that order; junction bases with no gene match: 4. This CDR3 contains 14 residues. The germline CDR1 and CDR2 sequences are LNHDA and SQIVND (reference sequence). The CDR3 nucleotides are TGTGCCAGTAGTATAAGCGGGGTTGGAGAGACCCAGTACTTC. This codes for CASSISGVGETQYF.

The V call is TRBV6-6, the J call TRBJ1-1; the D is unclear. The germline V gene has CDR1 MNHNY and CDR2 SVGAGI (reference sequence). The CDR3 extends over 15 amino acids. Trimming took off 4 bases at V and 3 bases at J, with 15 bases between the two ends. CDR3 bases: TGTGCCAGCAGTTTACCGGGCAGTTCAGACACTGAAGCTTTCTTT. Its translation: CASSLPGSSDTEAFF.